Each of the 15 T cell receptor beta chains below was sequenced from the same sample in a study of regulatory T cells in long-lasting Graves disease. Time point reported: newly diagnosed GD, antithyroid drugs for less than 3 months. Scientists built the TCR library using RNA that was extracted from PBMCs. Arm-PCR of CDR3 regions and iRepertoire HTBI primers were the basis on which TCR beta libraries were built. TCRdb independently ran MiXCR on the multiplex PCR reads; one entry per CDR3 protein. The sample records roughly 500,000 distinct CDR3 sequences, about 15% being singletons. The data also belong to a second study, concerning T cells in Graves' hyperthyroidism and ophthalmopathy.

Sequencing was performed on peripheral blood mononuclear cells (PBMCs), taken at new diagnosis, from a patient treated with antithyroid drugs. These receptors all stem from a woman in her forties or fifties with Graves disease.

A note on this clonotype: Its ends do not fully match the called genes, so a read error is possible. V and J are TRBV4-1 and TRBJ2-7; maybe TRBD2 (5 bases). Germline V CDR1 and CDR2: MGHRA, YSYEKL. The CDR3 is 16 amino acids. CDR3 loop: CASSQGVLAATYEQYF. The CDR3 DNA follows: TGCGCCAGCAGCCAAGGTGTGCTAGCAGCGACCTACGAGCAATACTTC.

Many counts were recorded for this clonotype. The chain uses TRBV5-1 and TRBJ1-4; D possibly corresponds to TRBD1 (6 bases). Trimming removed 0 bases from V and 6 bases from J, with 15 bases in between. The CDR3 runs to 16 residues. The germline V gene has CDR1 SGHRS and CDR2 YFSETQ. The CDR3 spells CASSLDPSGADEKLFF. CDR3 bases: TGCGCCAGCAGCTTGGACCCATCAGGGGCGGATGAAAAACTGTTTTTT.

This clonotype occurred many times. The genes are TRBV28 and TRBJ2-6; 8 bases fit TRBD1. The CDR3 is 17 amino acids. Germline lookup yields CDR1 MDHEN and CDR2 SYDVKM. Germline trimming cut 5 bases from V and 3 bases from J; bases unmatched to any gene: 9. For the CDR3, the DNA is TGTGCCAGCAGTCTCGGACAGGGAGTTAGTGGGGCCAACGTCCTGACTTTC. This translates into CASSLGQGVSGANVLTF.

The DNA of the CDR3 is TGTGCCAGCAGCTTGGGACCTGGGGGGTACTATGGCTACACCTTC. Translated: CASSLGPGGYYGYTF. The rearrangement links TRBV5-8 to TRBJ1-2; D may be TRBD1 (5 bases). This CDR3 is built from 15 residues. V was cut by 0 bases and J by 3 bases, with 12 bases left in between. Germline-derived CDR1 and CDR2 are SGHTS and YDEGEE.

The DNA for the CDR3 is TGTGCCAGCAGGGTGATGATTAATTCACCCCTCCACTTT. Protein sequence: CASRVMINSPLHF. V usage is TRBV27 and J usage is TRBJ1-6; D unresolved. Germline CDR1 MNHEY, CDR2 SMNVEV (reference sequence). Trimming removed 6 bases from V and 6 bases from J, with 9 bases in between. The CDR3 consists of 13 residues.

The chain employs TRBV12-3 or TRBV12-4 and TRBJ1-3; the match to TRBD1 covers 7 bases. This CDR3 contains 14 residues. The trim removed 6 bases at V and 6 bases at J, leaving 8 bases unmatched. For the CDR3, the DNA is TGTGCCAGCAGCCACCGACAGGGAATAAACACCATATATTTT. As protein: CASSHRQGINTIYF.

This clonotype appeared many times. V and J are TRBV6-1 and TRBJ2-1; no clear D gene. This CDR3 is 18 amino acids long. Deletions cut 1 base from V and 0 bases from J, with 16 bases between. Germline V gene lookup returns CDR1 MNHNS and CDR2 SASEGT. The CDR3: CASSEGPWAVSSYNEQFF. The CDR3 coding sequence is TGTGCCAGCAGTGAAGGCCCTTGGGCGGTTAGCTCCTACAATGAGCAGTTCTTC.

The rearrangement uses TRBV5-1 and TRBJ1-2; possibly TRBD1 for D (6 bases). Germline V gene data show CDR1 as SGHRS and CDR2 as YFSETQ. Trimming stripped 3 bases from V and 2 bases from J, with 11 bases between. This CDR3 is 14 amino acids long. CDR3 DNA: TGCGCCAGCAGCTCCGCCGGACAGAACTATGGCTACACCTTC. Its translation is CASSSAGQNYGYTF.

This clonotype was picked up many times. This chain connects TRBV12-3 or TRBV12-4 to TRBJ2-1, with 11 positions matching TRBD2. With V trimmed by 6 bases and J by 8 bases, 12 bases remained unmatched. The CDR3 length is 16 residues. DNA of the CDR3: TGTGCCAGCAGCCCAACACTAGCGGGAGAGAGGTATGAGCAGTTCTTC. Translation gives CASSPTLAGERYEQFF.

The chain employs TRBV20-1 and TRBJ2-3, with D possibly being TRBD2 (6 bases). This CDR3 is 15 amino acids long. Between the trimmed V and J ends, which lost 2 bases and 1 base, there was a span of 13 bases. Germline V gene data show CDR1 as DFQATT and CDR2 as SNEGSKA (reference sequence). DNA for the CDR3: TGCAGTGCTAGATTAGCGGAAGAGGGCACAGATACGCAGTATTTT. Amino acids: CSARLAEEGTDTQYF.

There are many counts of this clonotype. The genes are TRBV12-5 and TRBJ2-7, with 9 bases that match TRBD1. Germline assignment: CDR1 LGHNT and CDR2 FRNRAP. The CDR3 extends over 18 amino acids. Unmatched junction bases numbered 14, after V lost 5 bases and J lost 0 bases. In DNA, the CDR3 is TGTGCTAGTGGTCAATCTATCAGGGACAGGGAAAGCTCCTACGAGCAGTACTTC. Translation: CASGQSIRDRESSYEQYF.

This clonotype was seen a few times. This chain connects TRBV10-3 to TRBJ1-1; D possibly corresponds to TRBD1 (6 bases). The CDR3 has 11 residues. Germline CDR1 reads ENHRY; CDR2 reads SYGVKD. V gave up 6 bases and J gave up 6 bases, with 8 bases separating them. The CDR3 reads CAISQGSEAFF. The CDR3 DNA sequence: TGTGCCATCAGCCAGGGGTCTGAAGCTTTCTTT.

The chain recombines TRBV5-6 with TRBJ1-1; unclear D gene. Between the trimmed V and J ends, which lost 2 bases and 1 base, there was a span of 6 bases. The germline V gene has CDR1 SGHDT and CDR2 YYEEEE. This CDR3 is built from 13 residues. CDR3 amino acids: CASSLRPNTEAFF. CDR3 nucleotides: TGTGCCAGCAGCTTACGCCCGAACACTGAAGCTTTCTTT.

Many counts were recorded for this clonotype. The V gene is TRBV28, the J gene TRBJ2-7; D may be TRBD1 (6 bases). Per the germline V gene, CDR1 is MDHEN and CDR2 is SYDVKM. Trimming left V 4 bases short and J 2 bases short, with 12 bases between. There are 14 residues in the CDR3. The CDR3 loop is CASSSQGRTYEQYF. DNA for the CDR3: TGTGCCAGCAGTTCACAGGGTAGGACCTACGAGCAGTACTTC.

This clonotype was counted ten times or more. The chain joins TRBV5-6 to TRBJ2-7, with D unresolved. Germline CDR1 reads SGHDT; CDR2 reads YYEEEE. This CDR3 is 15 amino acids long. Trimming left V 2 bases short and J 5 bases short, with 17 bases between. CDR3 DNA sequence: TGTGCCAGCAGCTTATCCGACCGTAGGTCCAACGAGCAGTACTTC. Protein: CASSLSDRRSNEQYF.